The 22 T cell receptor beta chains below were found in one sample sequenced in a study of OX40 agonist ivuxolimab in advanced cancers. Libraries were built with the immunoSEQ multiplex PCR assay. What TCRdb holds here is the immuneACCESS table cut down to in-frame rearrangements. Part of the clones is not present; checked against another copy, under half of the missing clones reflect an unresolved V gene, and the others are unexplained. In all, the sample holds 30,000 to 40,000 clones, and about 80% of those were seen once. The ten largest clonotypes hold 24% of the sample. This specimen consisted of CD4+ or CD8+ T cells sorted from blood, obtained in a trial of the OX40 agonist ivuxolimab. These receptor sequences come from an adult with an advanced solid tumor such as melanoma, head and neck, liver or kidney cancer.

V is TRBV27 and J is TRBJ1-5; 7 nucleotides line up with TRBD1. The CDR3 has 16 residues. From germline, CDR1 is MNHEY and CDR2 SMNVEV (reference sequence). J was trimmed by 1 base and V by 4 bases; bases with no gene match: 7. The CDR3 DNA sequence: TGTGCCAGCAGTTCCCTTACAGGGGCAAGCAATCAGCCCCAGCATTTT. It translates to CASSSLTGASNQPQHF.

The rearrangement links TRBV29-1 to TRBJ1-1; 8 bases align to TRBD1. This CDR3 has 13 residues. Trimming cost V 3 bases and J 4 bases; bases outside gene matches: 4. CDR1 is SQVTM and CDR2 is ANQGSEA in the germline V gene. The CDR3 spells CSVDRGQGTEAFF. In DNA form, the CDR3 reads TGCAGCGTTGACAGGGGGCAAGGCACTGAAGCTTTCTTT.

A single count supports this clone. This rearrangement joins TRBV4-1 to TRBJ1-5, with D maybe TRBD1 (6 bases). Trimming shortened V by 0 bases and J by 6 bases, and 15 bases separated the two germline ends. The germline gives CDR1 MGHRA, CDR2 YSYEKL. The CDR3 covers 16 residues. The CDR3 region has the DNA TGCGCCAGCAGCCAAGAGGGGGGGCGGGGAACTCAGCCCCAGCATTTT. Its protein is CASSQEGGRGTQPQHF.

This clone was counted a single time. Different DNA sequences within this sample yield the same CDR3. V usage is TRBV5-5 and J usage is TRBJ1-1, with unresolved D. The germline V and J ends were trimmed by 0 bases and 6 bases, with 18 bases remaining between them. The CDR3 is 16 residues long. Germline-derived CDR1 and CDR2 are SGHKS and YYEKEE (reference sequence). DNA for the CDR3: TGTGCCAGCAGCTTGGCGGTGTCGGGAGCGCAAGCTGAAGCTTTCTTT. This codes for CASSLAVSGAQAEAFF.

The rearrangement joins TRBV18 to TRBJ1-5, with 11 nucleotides matching TRBD1. The V gene end was trimmed by 3 bases and the J gene end by 2 bases; junction bases not matched to a gene: 15. Germline V lookup: CDR1 KGHSH, CDR2 LQKENI. CDR3 length: 20 amino acids. As DNA, the CDR3 is TGTGCCAGCTCACCTTTCTCCGGGACAGGGGGTGGGAAGGGCAATCAGCCCCAGCATTTT. Its translation: CASSPFSGTGGGKGNQPQHF.

This clone was detected only a few times. The genes are TRBV19 and TRBJ1-2; D uncertain. The CDR3 consists of 11 residues. V dropped 0 bases and J dropped 4 bases, with 0 bases sitting between them. Germline V CDR1 and CDR2: LNHDA, SQIVND (reference sequence). CDR3 region: CASSIDYGYTF. The CDR3 DNA follows: TGTGCCAGTAGTATAGACTATGGCTACACCTTC.

This clone was found a few times. J is TRBJ2-7 and V is TRBV5-4; D gene uncertain. Trimming stripped 3 bases from V and 6 bases from J, with 16 bases between. The CDR3 loop spans 14 amino acids. CDR1 is SGHNT and CDR2 is YYREEE in the germline V gene (reference sequence). The CDR3 DNA sequence: TGTGCCAGCAGCTCGTTTAGGGCCCCACGCGAGCAGTACGTC. Translated, it gives CASSSFRAPREQYV.

The chain couples TRBV9 to TRBJ1-2; 8 bases line up with TRBD1. Germline trimming cut 4 bases from V and 5 bases from J; bases unmatched to any gene: 7. CDR3 size: 14 residues. Germline assignment: CDR1 SGDLS and CDR2 YYNGEE. Here the CDR3 DNA reads TGTGCCAGCAGCACCCAAGGACAGGGATATGGCTACACCTTC. It specifies CASSTQGQGYGYTF. Full variable domain (outside the CDR3, taken from reference TRBV9 and TRBJ1-2): DSGVTQTPKHLITATGQRVTLRCSPRSGDLSVYWYQQSLDQGLQFLIQYYNGEERAKGNILERFSAQQFPDLHSELNLSSLELGDSALYFCASSTQGQGYGYTFGSGTRLTVV.

The genes are TRBV5-1 and TRBJ2-3, with no clear D. CDR1 and CDR2 (germline): SGHRS, YFSETQ. CDR3 length: 17 residues. V was trimmed by 3 bases and J by 3 bases, leaving 20 bases between them. As DNA, the CDR3 is TGCGCCAGCAGCTCTCCTGTAGCCCACGAATCGACAGATACGCAGTATTTT. The encoded protein is CASSSPVAHESTDTQYF.

The chain combines TRBV5-1 with TRBJ2-7, with no clear D. The V and J ends lost 0 bases and 0 bases respectively, with 13 bases between them. CDR1 is SGHRS, CDR2 YFSETQ, per germline. This CDR3 spans 16 amino acids. The CDR3 is CASSLEREPSSYEQYF. The CDR3 region has the DNA TGCGCCAGCAGCTTGGAGAGAGAGCCTAGCTCCTACGAGCAGTACTTC.

The chain uses TRBV29-1 and TRBJ2-3; TRBD1 matches 8 bases. The CDR3 has 14 residues. The germline CDR1 and CDR2 sequences are SQVTM and ANQGSEA. J was trimmed by 2 bases and V by 7 bases; bases with no gene match: 8. CDR3 nucleotide sequence: TGCAGCGGACGACAGGGGACAGACACAGATACGCAGTATTTT. As protein: CSGRQGTDTDTQYF.

This clone has just one count. J is TRBJ1-2 and V is TRBV25-1; 9 bases map to TRBD1. The CDR3 length is 17 residues. V lost 5 bases to trimming and J lost 2 bases; unmatched junction nucleotides: 12. Germline loops: CDR1 MGHDK, CDR2 SYGVNS. The CDR3 coding sequence is TGTGCCAGCAGTTTAGCCGGGACAGGGAAGGGGAACTATGGCTACACCTTC. It is translated as CASSLAGTGKGNYGYTF.

This clone was detected only a few times. The rearrangement uses TRBV6-1 and TRBJ1-1; D remains unclear. Trimming took off 2 bases at V and 3 bases at J, with 10 bases between the two ends. The CDR3 covers 14 residues. The germline gives CDR1 MNHNS, CDR2 SASEGT. The CDR3 loop is CASSETGGDTEAFF. The DNA of the CDR3 is TGTGCCAGCAGTGAAACGGGCGGGGACACTGAAGCTTTCTTT.

The chain is built from TRBV6-4 and TRBJ2-7; tentatively, D is TRBD2 (7 bases). This CDR3 comprises 16 residues. Between the trimmed V and J ends, which lost 6 bases and 5 bases, there was a span of 23 bases. Per germline, CDR1 MRHNA and CDR2 SNTAGT. The CDR3 reads CASRAAGAYSLHEQYV. Here the CDR3 DNA reads TGTGCCAGCAGGGCCGCGGGGGCCTACAGCCTACACGAGCAGTACGTC.

This chain joins TRBV7-6 and TRBJ1-3; 11 bases match TRBD1. Germline lookup yields CDR1 SGHVS and CDR2 FNYEAQ. The CDR3 has 18 amino acids. Trimming cost V 3 bases and J 0 bases; bases outside gene matches: 7. Here the CDR3 DNA reads TGTGCCAGCAGCTTCTTCACCGGGACAGGGGGCTCTGGAAACACCATATATTTT. This encodes CASSFFTGTGGSGNTIYF.

V usage is TRBV5-1 and J usage is TRBJ1-5; the match to TRBD1 covers 7 bases. There are 13 residues in the CDR3. V lost 0 bases and J lost 6; bases outside the gene matches: 0. Germline CDR1 SGHRS, CDR2 YFSETQ. This chain's CDR3 is CASSLGQGQPQHF. The CDR3 bases are TGCGCCAGCAGCTTGGGACAGGGTCAGCCCCAGCATTTT.

The rearrangement joins TRBV11-1 to TRBJ2-1, with 7 bases identical to TRBD2. This CDR3 comprises 16 residues. The germline gives CDR1 SGHAT, CDR2 FQDESV (reference sequence). The junction had 10 bases not matched to a gene; V was cut back by 5 bases and J by 3 bases. The CDR3 loop reads CASSTQAGLSYNEQFF. CDR3 nucleotide sequence: TGTGCCAGCAGCACCCAAGCGGGGTTAAGCTACAATGAGCAGTTCTTC.

The CDR3 reads CASSVGPSGGQETQYF. The CDR3 bases are TGTGCCAGCAGCGTAGGTCCTAGCGGGGGGCAAGAGACCCAGTACTTC. The genes are TRBV9 and TRBJ2-5, with 11 bases matching TRBD2. Germline V gene sequence: CDR1 SGDLS, CDR2 YYNGEE. The V and J ends lost 0 bases and 2 bases, in that order; junction bases with no gene match: 3. The CDR3 runs to 16 residues.

This sequence joins TRBV2 and TRBJ2-3; 9 bases agree with TRBD2. In germline, CDR1 is SNHLY, CDR2 FYNNEI. The trim removed 3 bases at V and 2 bases at J, leaving 9 bases unmatched. The CDR3 loop spans 17 amino acids. In nucleotides, the CDR3 is TGTGCCAGCAGTGATAACTGGCTAGCGGGGCTCACAGATACGCAGTATTTT. This encodes CASSDNWLAGLTDTQYF. Full variable domain (outside the CDR3, taken from reference TRBV2 and TRBJ2-3): EPEVTQTPSHQVTQMGQEVILRCVPISNHLYFYWYRQILGQKVEFLVSFYNNEISEKSEIFDDQFSVERPDGSNFTLKIRSTKLEDSAMYFCASSDNWLAGLTDTQYFGPGTRLTVL.

The chain joins TRBV5-1 to TRBJ1-1, with D possibly being TRBD1 (5 bases). The ends were cut back, 1 base at V and 4 bases at J, with 11 bases in the middle. The CDR3 contains 14 residues. Germline lookup yields CDR1 SGHRS and CDR2 YFSETQ. In DNA form, the CDR3 reads TGCGCCAGCAGCTTGCAGGGTGTGGCCACTGAAGCTTTCTTT. It specifies CASSLQGVATEAFF.

The chain links TRBV13 to TRBJ2-2, with D possibly called TRBD1 or TRBD2 (6 bases each). The CDR3 loop spans 15 amino acids. Trimming shortened V by 4 bases and J by 5 bases, and 14 bases separated the two germline ends. Germline CDR1 PRHDT, CDR2 FYEKMQ (reference sequence). In DNA, the CDR3 is TGTGCCAGCAGCTCCCCGGGGGACATGACCGGGGAGCTGTTTTTT. It codes for CASSSPGDMTGELFF.

The chain employs TRBV6-1 and TRBJ1-3; D is unresolved. The CDR3 totals 12 residues. V dropped 4 bases and J dropped 4 bases, with 5 bases sitting between them. CDR1 and CDR2 from the germline V gene are MNHNS and SASEGT. The CDR3 DNA is TGTGCCAGCAGTGCCCCAGGAAACACCATATATTTT. Amino acids: CASSAPGNTIYF.